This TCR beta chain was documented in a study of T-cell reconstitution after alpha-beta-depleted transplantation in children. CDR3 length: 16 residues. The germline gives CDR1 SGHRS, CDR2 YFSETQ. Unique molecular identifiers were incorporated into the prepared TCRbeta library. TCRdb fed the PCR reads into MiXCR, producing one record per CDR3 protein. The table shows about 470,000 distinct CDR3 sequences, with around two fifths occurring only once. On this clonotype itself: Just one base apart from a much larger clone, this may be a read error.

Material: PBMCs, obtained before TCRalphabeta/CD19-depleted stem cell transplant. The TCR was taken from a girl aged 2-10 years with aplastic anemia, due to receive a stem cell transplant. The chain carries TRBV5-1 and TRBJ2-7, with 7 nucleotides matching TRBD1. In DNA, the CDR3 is TGCGCCAGCAGCTCACGCAGGGGGACATATCTCTACGATCAGTACTTC. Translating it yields CASSSRRGTYLYDQYF.